Listed below are T cell receptor beta chains from one sample, sequenced in a study of blood T cell repertoires in COVID-19. Clones were sequenced by immunoSEQ multiplex PCR, and TCRdb holds only the in-frame ones, with some missing. The data hold roughly 250,000 clones, with about 85% observed a single time. Sequenced: PBMCs or T cells enriched from blood (not recorded which). The source is a woman aged 25 to 45 with acute COVID-19. CDR3s include the opening cysteine and the closing phenylalanine or tryptophan. Each record gives: J gene, V gene, clone size, D gene, CDR3 DNA, CDR3 protein. The D gene is left open where the match is weak. Expanded clones are given a class, and other clones once, few, many or no size at all.

j_call: TRBJ2-7
v_call: TRBV28
clone_size: NA
d_call: TRBD2
cdr3_nt: TGTGCCAGCAGTCGTAATCTAGCGGGAGGGAGCTACGAGCAGTACTTC
cdr3_aa: CASSRNLAGGSYEQYF

j_call: TRBJ2-2
v_call: TRBV11-2
clone_size: NA
d_call: NA
cdr3_nt: TGTGCCAGCAGCTTAGGGAGGTTCACCGGGGAGCTGTTTTTT
cdr3_aa: CASSLGRFTGELFF

j_call: TRBJ1-6
v_call: TRBV28
clone_size: NA
d_call: TRBD1
cdr3_nt: TGTGCCAGCAGTTTATTGGGGACAGGGGGTTTTAATTCACCCCTCCACTTT
cdr3_aa: CASSLLGTGGFNSPLHF

j_call: TRBJ2-6
v_call: TRBV4-1
clone_size: NA
d_call: NA
cdr3_nt: TGCGCCAGCAGCCGGCCACAGGGGGCCAACGTCCTGACTTTC
cdr3_aa: CASSRPQGANVLTF

j_call: TRBJ2-5
v_call: TRBV5-4
clone_size: NA
d_call: TRBD2
cdr3_nt: TGTGCCAGCAGCTTGGAGGCGGGGGGGAGCGATGAGACCCAGTACTTC
cdr3_aa: CASSLEAGGSDETQYF

j_call: TRBJ2-3
v_call: TRBV3-1/TRBV3-2
clone_size: NA
d_call: NA
cdr3_nt: TGTGCCAGCAGCCCCGTCGGGGCAGATACGCAGTATTTT
cdr3_aa: CASSPVGADTQYF

j_call: TRBJ1-1
v_call: TRBV7-3
clone_size: few
d_call: NA
cdr3_nt: TGTGCCAGCAGCCGCCGGGGGAACACTGAAGCTTTCTTT
cdr3_aa: CASSRRGNTEAFF

j_call: TRBJ1-2
v_call: TRBV7-2
clone_size: NA
d_call: TRBD1
cdr3_nt: TGTGCCAGCAGCATTAGCCACACAGGGGCGGGTGGCTACACCTTC
cdr3_aa: CASSISHTGAGGYTF

j_call: TRBJ2-7
v_call: TRBV15
clone_size: few
d_call: NA
cdr3_nt: TGTGCCACCAGCAGAGACAGGGGCGCCTACGAGCAGTACTTC
cdr3_aa: CATSRDRGAYEQYF

j_call: TRBJ1-2
v_call: TRBV12-3/TRBV12-4
clone_size: NA
d_call: NA
cdr3_nt: TGTGCCAGCAGCTCGGACAGTGTCTATGGCTACACCTTC
cdr3_aa: CASSSDSVYGYTF

j_call: TRBJ2-7
v_call: TRBV28
clone_size: NA
d_call: TRBD1
cdr3_nt: TGTGCCAGCAGTCGCGACAGGGGTGCCGAATACGAGCAGTACTTC
cdr3_aa: CASSRDRGAEYEQYF

j_call: TRBJ2-5
v_call: TRBV5-1
clone_size: NA
d_call: TRBD1
cdr3_nt: TGCGCCAGCAGCTTCGGGAACAGGGGACAAGAGACCCAGTACTTC
cdr3_aa: CASSFGNRGQETQYF

j_call: TRBJ2-7
v_call: TRBV28
clone_size: NA
d_call: TRBD1
cdr3_nt: TGTGCCAGCAGCACCACGGGACAGGGTATCCACGAGCAGTACTTC
cdr3_aa: CASSTTGQGIHEQYF

j_call: TRBJ2-5
v_call: TRBV4-3
clone_size: NA
d_call: NA
cdr3_nt: TGCGCCAGCAGCCAAGATTTCATGCAGGGAAGAGAGACCCAGTACTTC
cdr3_aa: CASSQDFMQGRETQYF

j_call: TRBJ1-1
v_call: TRBV11-1
clone_size: NA
d_call: NA
cdr3_nt: TGTGCCAGCAGCTTTGGGGGGGTGAACACTGAAGCTTTCTTT
cdr3_aa: CASSFGGVNTEAFF

j_call: TRBJ2-5
v_call: TRBV28
clone_size: NA
d_call: TRBD1
cdr3_nt: TGTGCCAGCAGTTGGACAGGGGTTGTAGAGACCCAGTACTTC
cdr3_aa: CASSWTGVVETQYF

j_call: TRBJ1-1
v_call: TRBV7-2
clone_size: once
d_call: NA
cdr3_nt: TGTGCCAGCAGCTTAGACGGCAGGGGTTACACTGAAGCTTTCTTT
cdr3_aa: CASSLDGRGYTEAFF

j_call: TRBJ2-2
v_call: TRBV27
clone_size: once
d_call: NA
cdr3_nt: TGTGCCAGCAGTTTGAACTTTGGGGGCGCGAACACCGGGGAGCTGTTTTTT
cdr3_aa: CASSLNFGGANTGELFF

j_call: TRBJ1-2
v_call: TRBV30
clone_size: few
d_call: NA
cdr3_nt: TGTGCCTGGAGTGTGCTGGCGCGGGGCTACACCTTC
cdr3_aa: CAWSVLARGYTF

j_call: TRBJ1-4
v_call: TRBV5-1
clone_size: NA
d_call: TRBD1
cdr3_nt: TGCGCCAGCAGCTTAAAGACAGGGACTAATGAAAAACTGTTTTTT
cdr3_aa: CASSLKTGTNEKLFF

j_call: TRBJ2-3
v_call: TRBV5-4
clone_size: once
d_call: NA
cdr3_nt: TGTGCCAGCAGCGCCCAGGCACCAGATACGCAGTATTTT
cdr3_aa: CASSAQAPDTQYF

j_call: TRBJ2-3
v_call: TRBV2
clone_size: NA
d_call: NA
cdr3_nt: TGTGCCAGCAGTGGAGGCGGGTATACGCAGTATTTT
cdr3_aa: CASSGGGYTQYF

j_call: TRBJ2-1
v_call: TRBV14
clone_size: NA
d_call: NA
cdr3_nt: TGTGCCAGCAGCCACAGGGAAATCTCCTCCTACAATGAGCAGTTCTTC
cdr3_aa: CASSHREISSYNEQFF

j_call: TRBJ2-5
v_call: TRBV9
clone_size: NA
d_call: TRBD1
cdr3_nt: TGTGCCAGCAGCGCTTCCATCGACAGGGGATTACAAGAGACCCAGTACTTC
cdr3_aa: CASSASIDRGLQETQYF

j_call: TRBJ1-1
v_call: TRBV28
clone_size: NA
d_call: TRBD1
cdr3_nt: TGTGCCAGCATTCGGGACAGGGGCGTCGGAGCTTTCTTT
cdr3_aa: CASIRDRGVGAFF

j_call: TRBJ2-7
v_call: TRBV7-9
clone_size: NA
d_call: NA
cdr3_nt: TGTGCCAGCAGTGACCCCGGGGCCTACGAGCAGTACTTC
cdr3_aa: CASSDPGAYEQYF

j_call: TRBJ1-6
v_call: TRBV6-1
clone_size: once
d_call: TRBD1
cdr3_nt: TGTGCCAGCAGTGAGGTATGGACCGGACAGGGCAATAATTCACCCCTCCACTTT
cdr3_aa: CASSEVWTGQGNNSPLHF

j_call: TRBJ1-1
v_call: TRBV28
clone_size: NA
d_call: NA
cdr3_nt: TGTGCCAGCAGTTCCGGAGGGGCAAGCCTCATGAACACTGAAGCTTTCTTT
cdr3_aa: CASSSGGASLMNTEAFF

j_call: TRBJ2-7
v_call: TRBV12-3/TRBV12-4
clone_size: NA
d_call: NA
cdr3_nt: TGTGCCAGCAGCTCACCGACATACGAGCAGTACTTC
cdr3_aa: CASSSPTYEQYF